The rows below give T cell receptor beta chains drawn from one sample of a study of blood T cell repertoires in COVID-19. Using immunoSEQ multiplex PCR, the repertoire was profiled, and TCRdb retains in-frame clones only, with some absent. Of around 220,000 clones listed, 80% to 85% are singletons. Sequenced: peripheral blood. The receptors stem from a man aged 25-45 years with active or convalescent COVID-19. Both conserved end residues are part of each CDR3. Fields, in order: J gene, V gene, D gene, clone size, CDR3 protein, CDR3 DNA. A D gene is named only where the DNA matches it firmly. Clone size is stated in some rows and not others, as once, few, many or a class when expanded.

J: TRBJ1-5
V: TRBV29-1
D: TRBD1
size: .
CDR3: CSVGDRVNQPQHF
DNA: TGCAGCGTTGGGGACAGGGTAAATCAGCCCCAGCATTTT

J: TRBJ2-1
V: TRBV7-8
D: .
size: .
CDR3: CASSLVVGASYNEQFF
DNA: TGTGCCAGCAGCTTAGTCGTGGGGGCGTCCTACAATGAGCAGTTCTTC

J: TRBJ1-1
V: TRBV30
D: .
size: .
CDR3: CAWSPSRGNVAFF
DNA: TGTGCCTGGAGCCCCTCAAGGGGAAACGTAGCTTTCTTT

J: TRBJ1-5
V: TRBV28
D: TRBD1
size: .
CDR3: CASRRGTGGNQPQHF
DNA: TGTGCCAGCAGGAGAGGGACAGGGGGCAATCAGCCCCAGCATTTT

J: TRBJ2-7
V: TRBV30
D: .
size: .
CDR3: CAWSRDISDEQYF
DNA: TGTGCCTGGAGCCGGGACATCTCCGACGAGCAGTACTTC

J: TRBJ2-3
V: TRBV5-6
D: TRBD2
size: once
CDR3: CASSLERAGVIDTQYF
DNA: TGTGCCAGCAGCTTGGAACGAGCGGGAGTGATAGATACGCAGTATTTT

J: TRBJ2-5
V: TRBV10-3
D: TRBD2
size: .
CDR3: CAISHGRAGGHETQYF
DNA: TGTGCCATCAGTCACGGGAGGGCCGGAGGTCATGAGACCCAGTACTTC

J: TRBJ2-4
V: TRBV28
D: TRBD1
size: .
CDR3: CASSFLSGTGSQYF
DNA: TGTGCCAGCAGTTTCCTTTCCGGGACAGGTTCTCAGTACTTC

J: TRBJ1-5
V: TRBV11-2
D: TRBD1
size: .
CDR3: CASSLTGGAGQPQHF
DNA: TGTGCCAGCAGTCTGACAGGGGGCGCGGGGCAGCCCCAGCATTTT

J: TRBJ2-4
V: TRBV28
D: TRBD1
size: .
CDR3: CASSPRQGGNIQYF
DNA: TGTGCCAGCAGTCCCCGACAGGGCGGGAACATTCAGTACTTC

J: TRBJ2-1
V: TRBV19
D: .
size: .
CDR3: CASNDPDGGVYNEQFF
DNA: TGTGCCAGTAACGACCCCGATGGCGGGGTCTACAATGAGCAGTTCTTC

J: TRBJ2-7
V: TRBV9
D: TRBD2
size: .
CDR3: CASSSTSVSIYEQYF
DNA: TGTGCCAGCAGTTCCACTAGCGTTTCGATATACGAGCAGTACTTC

J: TRBJ2-5
V: TRBV2
D: TRBD1
size: .
CDR3: CASRTDRVETQYF
DNA: TGTGCCAGCAGAACCGACAGGGTGGAGACCCAGTACTTC

J: TRBJ2-3
V: TRBV18
D: TRBD2
size: .
CDR3: CASSRLAGSTDTQYF
DNA: TGTGCCAGCTCAAGACTAGCGGGGAGCACAGATACGCAGTATTTT

J: TRBJ2-2
V: TRBV28
D: .
size: .
CDR3: CASHPVIMKAAAGELFF
DNA: TGTGCCAGCCACCCTGTTATTATGAAGGCGGCGGCCGGGGAGCTGTTTTTT

J: TRBJ2-7
V: TRBV20-1
D: .
size: .
CDR3: CSGSGTDEQYF
DNA: TGCAGTGGTAGCGGGACAGACGAGCAGTACTTC

J: TRBJ2-7
V: TRBV7-2
D: TRBD1
size: once
CDR3: CASSPRDRAYEQYF
DNA: TGTGCCAGCAGCCCACGGGACAGGGCTTACGAGCAGTACTTC

J: TRBJ1-1
V: TRBV6-5
D: .
size: .
CDR3: CASSYSAANTEAFF
DNA: TGTGCCAGCAGTTACTCCGCGGCGAACACTGAAGCTTTCTTT

J: TRBJ2-3
V: TRBV7-2
D: .
size: .
CDR3: CASSLVSGGTTDTQYF
DNA: TGTGCCAGCAGCTTAGTTTCGGGGGGCACGACAGATACGCAGTATTTT

J: TRBJ2-3
V: TRBV5-1
D: TRBD2
size: .
CDR3: CASSYYTSGGGTDTQYF
DNA: TGCGCCAGCAGCTACTACACTAGCGGGGGGGGCACAGATACGCAGTATTTT

J: TRBJ2-7
V: TRBV5-1
D: TRBD2
size: once
CDR3: CASSRGGESYEQYF
DNA: TGCGCCAGCAGCCGCGGGGGGGAATCCTACGAGCAGTACTTC

J: TRBJ2-7
V: TRBV6-2/TRBV6-3
D: TRBD2
size: .
CDR3: CASSIQAGGYEQYF
DNA: TGTGCCAGCAGCATCCAAGCGGGGGGCTACGAGCAGTACTTC

J: TRBJ1-1
V: TRBV10-2
D: .
size: .
CDR3: CASRGDTEAFF
DNA: TGCGCCAGCCGCGGGGACACTGAAGCTTTCTTT

J: TRBJ2-1
V: TRBV24-1
D: TRBD2
size: .
CDR3: CATSDRTSGSSYNEQFF
DNA: TGTGCCACCAGTGACCGAACCAGCGGGAGTTCCTACAATGAGCAGTTCTTC

J: TRBJ2-1
V: TRBV27
D: TRBD1
size: .
CDR3: CASSLTGGYNEQFF
DNA: TGTGCCAGCAGCCTTACAGGGGGCTACAATGAGCAGTTCTTC

J: TRBJ2-5
V: TRBV25-1
D: .
size: .
CDR3: CASSDDRYQETQYF
DNA: TGTGCCAGCAGTGATGACAGGTACCAAGAGACCCAGTACTTC

J: TRBJ2-1
V: TRBV29-1
D: TRBD2
size: .
CDR3: CSVDGTSVNEQFF
DNA: TGCAGCGTTGACGGGACTAGCGTCAATGAGCAGTTCTTC

J: TRBJ1-5
V: TRBV3-1/TRBV3-2
D: .
size: few
CDR3: CASSQGAGTQGPQHF
DNA: TGTGCCAGCAGCCAAGGGGCGGGGACCCAGGGTCCCCAGCATTTT

J: TRBJ2-1
V: TRBV9
D: TRBD2
size: .
CDR3: CASSYSGRDGNEQFF
DNA: TGTGCCAGCAGCTACAGCGGGAGGGACGGGAATGAGCAGTTCTTC

J: TRBJ1-5
V: TRBV6-5
D: TRBD1
size: .
CDR3: CATESRDRGLQPQHF
DNA: TGTGCCACTGAATCCCGGGACAGGGGGCTTCAGCCCCAGCATTTT

J: TRBJ1-1
V: TRBV28
D: .
size: few
CDR3: CASSSIRSGIMNTEAFF
DNA: TGTGCCAGCAGTTCGATACGGTCGGGAATTATGAACACTGAAGCTTTCTTT

J: TRBJ2-6
V: TRBV11-2
D: .
size: .
CDR3: CASSLDWSRAGANVLTF
DNA: TGTGCCAGCAGCTTAGATTGGAGCAGGGCTGGGGCCAACGTCCTGACTTTC

J: TRBJ2-6
V: TRBV15
D: TRBD1
size: .
CDR3: CATSPDRAKGANVLTF
DNA: TGTGCCACCAGCCCCGACAGGGCGAAAGGGGCCAACGTCCTGACTTTC

J: TRBJ2-1
V: TRBV28
D: TRBD2
size: .
CDR3: CASSGLAGPTTSSYNEQFF
DNA: TGTGCCAGCAGTGGACTAGCGGGGCCTACTACAAGCTCCTACAATGAGCAGTTCTTC

J: TRBJ2-7
V: TRBV4-1
D: TRBD1
size: .
CDR3: CASSQAGQGVDEQYF
DNA: TGCGCCAGCAGCCAAGCGGGACAGGGGGTTGACGAGCAGTACTTC

J: TRBJ2-7
V: TRBV12-3/TRBV12-4
D: TRBD1
size: .
CDR3: CASSISRGHEQYF
DNA: TGTGCCAGCAGTATCTCTAGGGGGCACGAGCAGTACTTC

J: TRBJ1-4
V: TRBV10-2
D: .
size: few
CDR3: CASSTATARGEKLFF
DNA: TGCGCCAGCAGTACCGCGACAGCTCGGGGGGAAAAACTGTTTTTT

J: TRBJ2-5
V: TRBV30
D: TRBD2
size: .
CDR3: CAWSWGGAQYF
DNA: TGTGCCTGGTCGTGGGGGGGGGCCCAGTACTTC

J: TRBJ2-1
V: TRBV30
D: TRBD1
size: .
CDR3: CAWSVRKTGAYNEQFF
DNA: TGTGCCTGGAGTGTACGTAAGACAGGGGCGTACAATGAGCAGTTCTTC

J: TRBJ2-7
V: TRBV7-2
D: TRBD2
size: .
CDR3: CASSHGLAEGYEQYF
DNA: TGTGCCAGCAGCCACGGACTAGCGGAAGGTTACGAGCAGTACTTC

J: TRBJ2-7
V: TRBV15
D: TRBD2
size: once
CDR3: CATSREASGGEQYF
DNA: TGTGCCACCAGCAGAGAGGCTAGCGGGGGTGAGCAGTACTTC

J: TRBJ1-1
V: TRBV20-1
D: TRBD1
size: once
CDR3: CSVAGGVEAFF
DNA: TGCAGTGTTGCAGGGGGCGTTGAAGCTTTCTTT

J: TRBJ2-1
V: TRBV28
D: TRBD2
size: .
CDR3: CASSFGDYGGYEQFF
DNA: TGTGCCAGCAGTTTCGGGGACTATGGAGGCTATGAGCAGTTCTTC

J: TRBJ2-1
V: TRBV7-9
D: .
size: .
CDR3: CASRTGEANEQFF
DNA: TGTGCCAGCAGGACAGGTGAGGCCAATGAGCAGTTCTTC

J: TRBJ2-1
V: TRBV9
D: .
size: .
CDR3: CASSKDYPSYNEQFF
DNA: TGTGCCAGCAGCAAAGACTACCCCTCCTACAATGAGCAGTTCTTC

J: TRBJ1-2
V: TRBV4-3
D: .
size: .
CDR3: CASSQDSGIVDGYTF
DNA: TGCGCCAGCAGCCAAGATTCCGGTATAGTTGATGGCTACACCTTC

J: TRBJ2-7
V: TRBV11-3
D: TRBD2
size: .
CDR3: CASSLRAGGYEQYF
DNA: TGTGCCAGCAGCTTACGAGCGGGAGGCTACGAGCAGTACTTC

J: TRBJ1-5
V: TRBV19
D: .
size: .
CDR3: CASSVVPGGNQPQHF
DNA: TGTGCCAGTAGTGTCGTTCCAGGGGGCAATCAGCCCCAGCATTTT

J: TRBJ1-3
V: TRBV30
D: .
size: once
CDR3: CAWHGGSGNTIYF
DNA: TGTGCCTGGCACGGCGGCTCTGGAAACACCATATATTTT

J: TRBJ1-2
V: TRBV6-1
D: .
size: few
CDR3: CASSEIGYGYTF
DNA: TGTGCCAGCAGTGAAATCGGGTATGGCTACACCTTC

J: TRBJ2-3
V: TRBV4-1
D: .
size: .
CDR3: CASSPTRLFTDTQYF
DNA: TGCGCCAGCAGCCCCACCAGACTATTCACAGATACGCAGTATTTT

J: TRBJ1-2
V: TRBV10-1
D: TRBD1
size: .
CDR3: CASSDGTGRNGYTF
DNA: TGCGCCAGCAGTGACGGGACAGGAAGAAATGGCTACACCTTC

J: TRBJ1-1
V: TRBV6-5
D: .
size: .
CDR3: CASSSQSGGTEAFF
DNA: TGTGCCAGCAGTTCCCAAAGCGGGGGCACTGAAGCTTTCTTT

J: TRBJ2-3
V: TRBV4-1
D: TRBD2
size: once
CDR3: CASSFPSGGRGADTQYF
DNA: TGCGCCAGCAGCTTTCCCTCGGGAGGCCGAGGCGCAGATACGCAGTATTTT

J: TRBJ1-5
V: TRBV27
D: .
size: few
CDR3: CASRKDRLVDQPQHF
DNA: TGTGCCAGCCGAAAGGACAGATTGGTGGATCAGCCCCAGCATTTT

J: TRBJ1-2
V: TRBV3-1/TRBV3-2
D: .
size: .
CDR3: CASSQDPPERLYGYTF
DNA: TGTGCCAGCAGCCAAGATCCACCCGAGAGGCTTTATGGCTACACCTTC

J: TRBJ1-3
V: TRBV30
D: .
size: once
CDR3: CAWSGAGAGNTIYF
DNA: TGTGCCTGGAGTGGCGCGGGAGCTGGAAACACCATATATTTT

J: TRBJ1-2
V: TRBV7-2
D: .
size: once
CDR3: CASSFKGQGRGGYTF
DNA: TGTGCCAGCAGCTTCAAGGGACAAGGGAGAGGAGGCTACACCTTC

J: TRBJ2-2
V: TRBV5-1
D: .
size: .
CDR3: CASSADYFDGELFF
DNA: TGCGCCAGCAGCGCCGACTACTTTGACGGGGAGCTGTTTTTT